The source of this T cell receptor beta chain is a study of T cells in Graves' hyperthyroidism and ophthalmopathy. Study summary: Peripheral blood was secured at the point of initial diagnosis, before any treatment.

The V gene end was trimmed by 3 bases and the J gene end by 8 bases; junction bases not matched to a gene: 3. The CDR3 length is 13 residues. Per the germline V gene, CDR1 is SEHNR and CDR2 is FQNEAQ (reference sequence). PBMCs were obtained from approximately 10 ml fresh peripheral blood. The CDR3 regions of TCR beta were amplified from RNA transcripts. An initial round of RT-PCR targeting the TCR CDR3 relied on the HTBI primer set. TCRdb ran MiXCR on the multiplex PCR reads and lists one entry per CDR3 protein. The data contain 250,000 or so distinct CDR3 sequences, about 17% of them seen just once; the ten biggest clones take up under 35%.

The sequence derives from a woman aged 18-29 years with Graves' ophthalmopathy. This rearrangement joins TRBV7-9 to TRBJ1-2; 10 positions match TRBD1. Sequenced input: blood. The CDR3 loop is CASSFGDRGGYTF. CDR3 DNA: TGTGCCAGCAGCTTTGGGGACAGGGGAGGCTACACCTTC. Full variable domain (missing parts from reference TRBV7-9 and TRBJ1-2): DTGVSQNPRHKITKRGQNVTFRCDPISEHNRLYWYRQTLGQGPEFLTYFQNEAQLEKSRLLSDRFSAERPKGSFSTLEIQRTEQGDSAMYLCASSFGDRGGYTFGSGTRLTVV.